A single sample is the source of the 18 T cell receptor beta chains below, sequenced in a study of beta chain features in type 1 diabetes. Study-wide findings and caveats: Shortening of TCRB CDR3s, moderate but significant, appeared in all four CD4+ subsets of Type 1 diabetes patients.

Reverse transcription of all isolated RNA meant that expressed TCRB transcripts were sequenced. Some clones are missing from TCRdb's copy, which holds only in-frame ones; the method was immunoSEQ multiplex PCR. The data contain 200,000 to 300,000 clones, roughly 20% of them singletons. The antigens of these receptors remain unknown. Sequencing used naive CD4+ T cells from blood. These receptors came from a woman in her thirties or forties with type 1 diabetes.

This chain connects TRBV29-1 to TRBJ1-2, with TRBD1 matching over 11 bases. This CDR3 region has 19 residues. Germline CDR1 reads SQVTM; CDR2 reads ANQGSEA. Unmatched junction bases numbered 19, after V lost 6 bases and J lost 1 base. CDR3 DNA sequence: TGCAGCGTCGGCCCTGTTGCAGGGACAGGGGGAAAACTTAACTATGGCTACACCTTC. This sequence encodes CSVGPVAGTGGKLNYGYTF.

The chain links TRBV5-4 to TRBJ2-6; 7 nucleotides agree with TRBD1. Germline loops: CDR1 SGHNT, CDR2 YYREEE (reference sequence). After removal of 6 bases from V and 0 bases from J, the junction contained 6 bases not matched to a gene. CDR3 size: 16 residues. The CDR3 region has the DNA TGTGCCAGCACGGGACAGCTTGTCTCTGGGGCCAACGTCCTGACTTTC. This sequence encodes CASTGQLVSGANVLTF.

The chain is built from TRBV5-1 and TRBJ2-3, with 7 positions matching TRBD2. The CDR3 loop spans 15 amino acids. After removal of 4 bases from V and 1 base from J, the junction contained 6 bases not matched to a gene. Per the germline V gene, CDR1 is SGHRS and CDR2 is YFSETQ. CDR3 sequence: CASSRSGTGTDTQYF. The CDR3 coding sequence is TGCGCCAGCAGCCGGAGCGGGACGGGCACAGATACGCAGTATTTT.

This clone has a handful of counts. The V and J genes are TRBV7-3 and TRBJ2-1; 13 bases agree with TRBD2. Germline-derived CDR1 and CDR2 are SGHTA and FQGTGA. The CDR3 is made up of 15 amino acids. With V trimmed by 5 bases and J by 7 bases, 5 bases remained unmatched. The CDR3 coding sequence is TGTGCCAGCAGCCGCACTAGCGGGAGGGGGAATGAGCAGTTCTTC. It codes for CASSRTSGRGNEQFF. The full variable domain, its missing parts supplied by reference TRBV7-3 and TRBJ2-1, is GAGVSQTPSNKVTEKGKYVELRCDPISGHTALYWYRQSLGQGPEFLIYFQGTGAADDSGLPNDRFFAVRPEGSVSTLKIQRTERGDSAVYLCASSRTSGRGNEQFFGPGTRLTVL.

This clone appeared a few times. The rearrangement uses TRBV18 and TRBJ2-2; possibly TRBD1 for D (6 bases). Germline CDR1 and CDR2: KGHSH and LQKENI. The CDR3 is 15 amino acids. V was cut by 5 bases and J by 3 bases, with 13 bases left in between. CDR3 amino acids: CASSSRGTDTGELFF. CDR3 DNA: TGTGCCAGCTCATCCAGGGGTACGGACACCGGGGAGCTGTTTTTT.

This clone was counted a few times. The gene calls are TRBV7-2 and TRBJ2-3; D possibly corresponds to TRBD1 (5 bases). There are 16 residues in the CDR3. V lost 3 bases to trimming and J lost 0 bases, with 13 bases between them. Germline CDR1 is SGHTA and CDR2 is FQGNSA. CDR3 DNA: TGTGCCAGCAGCTTGCAGGGCAGCCGTAGCACAGATACGCAGTATTTT. Amino acids: CASSLQGSRSTDTQYF.

This clone has just a few counts. This chain's CDR3 is CASEEETHYEQYF. The DNA of the CDR3 is TGTGCCAGTGAAGAGGAAACCCACTACGAGCAGTACTTC. The chain employs TRBV7-2 and TRBJ2-7; D is unclear. Looked up from germline, CDR1 is SGHTA and CDR2 is FQGNSA. Trimming took 9 bases from V and 3 from J, leaving 15 bases between them. The CDR3 is 13 residues long.

The genes are TRBV28 and TRBJ1-2; D gene uncertain. Trimming shortened V by 1 base and J by 3 bases, and 6 bases separated the two germline ends. The CDR3 is 13 amino acids. Germline V lookup: CDR1 MDHEN, CDR2 SYDVKM. The CDR3 region has the DNA TGTGCCAGCAGTTTATTGCCAGACTATGGCTACACCTTC. Its protein is CASSLLPDYGYTF.

The V gene is TRBV30, the J gene TRBJ2-1, with 12 bases aligning to TRBD2. Germline values: CDR1 GTSNPN, CDR2 SVGIG (reference sequence). V shed 1 base, J shed 7 bases, and the junction held 8 bases outside the gene matches. The CDR3 totals 16 residues. The CDR3 DNA sequence: TGTGCCTGGAGTGCCTCTAGCGGGAGGGCAAAAAATGAGCAGTTCTTC. This encodes CAWSASSGRAKNEQFF.

This clone was observed a handful of times. The genes are TRBV5-1 and TRBJ1-6; D gene unclear. Germline CDR1 reads SGHRS; CDR2 reads YFSETQ. The V end lost 0 bases, the J end lost 5 bases, and 12 bases lay between the germline ends. The CDR3 is made up of 16 amino acids. The CDR3 DNA sequence: TGCGCCAGCAGCTTGGACAGTTATCCCAATAATTCACCCCTCCACTTT. Protein: CASSLDSYPNNSPLHF.

V and J are TRBV5-1 and TRBJ2-3, with D perhaps matching TRBD2 (5 bases). The V end lost 4 bases, the J end lost 2 bases, and 11 bases lay between the germline ends. Germline-derived CDR1 and CDR2 are SGHRS and YFSETQ. The CDR3 runs 14 residues. The CDR3 protein is CASSPGLLTDTQYF. For the CDR3, the DNA is TGCGCCAGCAGCCCCGGACTTCTCACAGATACGCAGTATTTT.

The V gene is TRBV6-5, the J gene TRBJ2-2; D not certain. Per germline, CDR1 MNHEY and CDR2 SVGAGI. The germline V and J ends were trimmed by 6 bases and 7 bases, with 15 bases remaining between them. This CDR3 contains 14 residues. This chain's CDR3 is CASRRDTPGGELFF. The CDR3 bases are TGTGCCAGCAGACGAGACACCCCCGGCGGGGAGCTGTTTTTT.

This clone was counted between two and nine times. This rearrangement joins TRBV28 to TRBJ2-7; 8 bases are shared with TRBD1. The CDR3 consists of 16 residues. V lost 5 bases to trimming and J lost 3 bases; unmatched junction nucleotides: 12. The germline V gene has CDR1 MDHEN and CDR2 SYDVKM. The CDR3 loop reads CASSPGQAYRDYEQYF. The CDR3 DNA sequence: TGTGCCAGCAGTCCGGGACAGGCCTACCGGGACTACGAGCAGTACTTC.

This clone turned up a few times. DNA of the CDR3: TGTGCCAGCAGCCGGGACTCTGGGGCCAACGTCCTGACTTTC. It yields the protein CASSRDSGANVLTF. The chain uses TRBV9 and TRBJ2-6; possibly TRBD2 for D (5 bases). Germline CDR1 reads SGDLS; CDR2 reads YYNGEE. The V gene lost 4 bases and the J gene lost 0 bases, with 5 bases spanning the gap. The CDR3 totals 14 residues.

This chain uses TRBV5-1 with TRBJ2-1; TRBD1 is a possible D gene (5 bases). CDR3 size: 12 residues. Deletions cut 0 bases from V and 10 bases from J, with 8 bases between. CDR1 is SGHRS, CDR2 YFSETQ, per germline. The DNA for the CDR3 is TGCGCCAGCAGCTTGGGGAAGGGGGAGCAGTTCTTC. Protein: CASSLGKGEQFF.

The chain recombines TRBV18 with TRBJ1-2; possible D gene TRBD1, 5 bases. The germline V and J ends were trimmed by 2 bases and 7 bases, with 17 bases remaining between them. The CDR3 has 15 amino acids. Germline CDR1 and CDR2: KGHSH and LQKENI. CDR3 in DNA: TGTGCCAGCTCACCAACGTCCGGGGGAGTGAGTGGCTACACCTTC. Its translation is CASSPTSGGVSGYTF.

This clone was seen a handful of times. V and J are TRBV7-9 and TRBJ2-1; the D gene is possibly TRBD2 (5 bases). The germline gives CDR1 SEHNR, CDR2 FQNEAQ (reference sequence). V was trimmed by 8 bases and J by 6 bases, leaving 17 bases between them. There are 14 residues in the CDR3. CDR3 residues: CASGVRGQLNEQFF. For the CDR3, the DNA is TGTGCCAGCGGGGTCCGGGGTCAGCTCAATGAGCAGTTCTTC. The full variable domain, in which reference TRBV7-9 and TRBJ2-1 provide the parts outside the CDR3, is DTGVSQNPRHKITKRGQNVTFRCDPISEHNRLYWYRQTLGQGPEFLTYFQNEAQLEKSRLLSDRFSAERPKGSFSTLEIQRTEQGDSAMYLCASGVRGQLNEQFFGPGTRLTVL.

This rearrangement joins TRBV7-2 to TRBJ2-5; 7 nucleotides agree with TRBD1. V lost 1 base and J lost 6; bases outside the gene matches: 2. The CDR3 is 13 amino acids. Germline V gene sequence: CDR1 SGHTA, CDR2 FQGNSA. CDR3 loop: CASSLDRGKTQYF. The CDR3 bases are TGTGCCAGCAGCTTAGACAGGGGAAAGACCCAGTACTTC.